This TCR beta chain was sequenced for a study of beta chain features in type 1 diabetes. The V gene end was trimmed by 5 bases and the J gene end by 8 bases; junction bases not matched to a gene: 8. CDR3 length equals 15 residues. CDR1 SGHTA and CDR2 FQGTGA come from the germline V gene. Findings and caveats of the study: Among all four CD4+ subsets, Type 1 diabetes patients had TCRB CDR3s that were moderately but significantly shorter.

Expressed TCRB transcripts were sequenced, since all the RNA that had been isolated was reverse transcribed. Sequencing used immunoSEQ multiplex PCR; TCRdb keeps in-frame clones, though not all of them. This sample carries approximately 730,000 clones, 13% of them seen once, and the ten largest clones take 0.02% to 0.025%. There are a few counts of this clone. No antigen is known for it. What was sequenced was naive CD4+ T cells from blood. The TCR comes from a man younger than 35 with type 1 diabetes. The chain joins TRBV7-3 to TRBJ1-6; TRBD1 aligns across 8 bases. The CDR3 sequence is CASSQGQGVYSPLHF. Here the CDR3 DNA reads TGTGCCAGCAGCCAAGGACAGGGCGTTTATTCACCCCTCCACTTT.